The source of this T cell receptor (beta chain) is a study of blood T cell repertoires in COVID-19. As for the study in general: The United States, Italy and Spain provided the acute and convalescent COVID-19 samples. T cells, B-cell-depleted T cells, or PBMCs provided the cDNA or gDNA that served as material.

This CDR3 has 24 amino acids. V trimming: 1 base; J trimming: 2 bases; junction bases outside the gene matches: 21. Germline loops: CDR1 LGHDT, CDR2 YNNKEL (reference sequence). Some clones are missing from TCRdb's copy, which holds only in-frame ones; the method was immunoSEQ multiplex PCR. Here the sample spans approximately 230,000 clones, 88% being singletons. Input material: peripheral blood. The clonotype was recovered from an older man with acute or convalescent COVID-19. The chain employs TRBV3-1 (or the pseudogene TRBV3-2) and TRBJ2-4; TRBD2 aligns across 15 bases. The CDR3 DNA sequence: TGTGCCAGCAGCCAAGGTTTCGACGAGCCCTGGACTAGCGGGAGGGCCTCGACCAAAAACATTCAGTACTTC. Translation gives CASSQGFDEPWTSGRASTKNIQYF.